This TCR beta chain derives from a study of long-term antiretroviral therapy in people with HIV. Germline CDR1 is SGDLS and CDR2 is YYNGEE. Between the trimmed V and J ends, which lost 0 bases and 11 bases, there was a span of 15 bases. This CDR3 spans 14 amino acids. The assay, immunoSEQ v3.0, was run at survey level. Clones were sequenced by immunoSEQ multiplex PCR, and TCRdb holds only the in-frame ones, with some missing. The sample yields tens of thousands of clones, more than 85% seen once. This chain links TRBV9 with TRBJ1-5; D is unresolved. The input for sequencing was unsorted PBMCs, taken 4.4 years after starting antiretroviral therapy. The TCR comes from a woman in her 50s with HIV. Written as DNA, the CDR3 is TGTGCCAGCAGCGTAGGGCCGCTGGGAGAAACCCAGCATTTT. Protein product: CASSVGPLGETQHF.